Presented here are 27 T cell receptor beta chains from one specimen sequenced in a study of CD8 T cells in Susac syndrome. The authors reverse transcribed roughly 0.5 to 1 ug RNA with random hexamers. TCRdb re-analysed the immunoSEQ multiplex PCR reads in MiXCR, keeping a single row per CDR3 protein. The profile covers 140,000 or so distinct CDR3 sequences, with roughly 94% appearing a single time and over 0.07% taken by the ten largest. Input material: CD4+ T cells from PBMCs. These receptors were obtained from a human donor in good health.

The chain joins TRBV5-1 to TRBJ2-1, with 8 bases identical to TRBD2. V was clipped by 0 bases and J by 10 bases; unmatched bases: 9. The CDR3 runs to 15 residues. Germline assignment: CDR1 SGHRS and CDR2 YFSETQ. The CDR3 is CASSLETSGGREQFF. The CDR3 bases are TGCGCCAGCAGCTTGGAAACTAGCGGAGGGCGCGAGCAGTTCTTC.

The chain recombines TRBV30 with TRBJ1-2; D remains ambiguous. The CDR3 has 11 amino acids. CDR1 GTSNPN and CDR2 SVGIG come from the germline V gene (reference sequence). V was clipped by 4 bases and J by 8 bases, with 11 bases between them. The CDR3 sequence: CAWTRTGGYTF. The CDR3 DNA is TGTGCCTGGACTAGGACGGGGGGCTACACCTTC.

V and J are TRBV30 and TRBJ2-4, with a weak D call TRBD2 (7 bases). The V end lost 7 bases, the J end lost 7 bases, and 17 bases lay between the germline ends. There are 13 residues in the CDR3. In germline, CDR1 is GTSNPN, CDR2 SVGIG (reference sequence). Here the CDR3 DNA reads TGTGCCTTAACGGGGGGCGCTCGGAACATTCAGTACTTC. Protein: CALTGGARNIQYF.

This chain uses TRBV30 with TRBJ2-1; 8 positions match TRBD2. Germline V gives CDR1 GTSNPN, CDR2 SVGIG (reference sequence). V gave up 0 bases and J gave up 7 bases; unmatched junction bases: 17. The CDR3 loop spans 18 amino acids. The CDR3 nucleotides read TGTGCCTGGAGTGTTGTAGGTCAGCGGGAGTTCCGGAAGAATGAGCAGTTCTTC. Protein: CAWSVVGQREFRKNEQFF.

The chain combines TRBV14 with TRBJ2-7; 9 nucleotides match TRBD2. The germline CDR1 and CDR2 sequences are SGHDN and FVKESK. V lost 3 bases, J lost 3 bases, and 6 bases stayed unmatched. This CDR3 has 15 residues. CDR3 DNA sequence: TGTGCCAGCAGCCAGACTAGCGGTAACAGCTACGAGCAGTACTTC. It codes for CASSQTSGNSYEQYF. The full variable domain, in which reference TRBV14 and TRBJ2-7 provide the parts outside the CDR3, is EAGVTQFPSHSVIEKGQTVTLRCDPISGHDNLYWYRRVMGKEIKFLLHFVKESKQDESGMPNNRFLAERTGGTYSTLKVQPAELEDSGVYFCASSQTSGNSYEQYFGPGTRLTVT.

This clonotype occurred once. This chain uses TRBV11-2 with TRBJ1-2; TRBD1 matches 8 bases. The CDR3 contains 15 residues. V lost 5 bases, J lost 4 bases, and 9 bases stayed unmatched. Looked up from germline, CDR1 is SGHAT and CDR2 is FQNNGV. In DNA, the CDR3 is TGTGCCAGCAGCCCGGACAGGGCAGGGAGCTATGGCTACACCTTC. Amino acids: CASSPDRAGSYGYTF. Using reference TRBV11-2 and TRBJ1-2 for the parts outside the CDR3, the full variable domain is EAGVAQSPRYKIIEKRQSVAFWCNPISGHATLYWYQQILGQGPKLLIQFQNNGVVDDSQLPKDRFSAERLKGVDSTLKIQPAKLEDSAVYLCASSPDRAGSYGYTFGSGTRLTVV.

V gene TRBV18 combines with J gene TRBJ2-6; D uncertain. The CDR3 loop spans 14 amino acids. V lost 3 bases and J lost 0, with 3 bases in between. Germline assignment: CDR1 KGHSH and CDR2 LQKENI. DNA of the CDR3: TGTGCCAGCTCACCCGGCTCTGGGGCCAACGTCCTGACTTTC. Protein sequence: CASSPGSGANVLTF.

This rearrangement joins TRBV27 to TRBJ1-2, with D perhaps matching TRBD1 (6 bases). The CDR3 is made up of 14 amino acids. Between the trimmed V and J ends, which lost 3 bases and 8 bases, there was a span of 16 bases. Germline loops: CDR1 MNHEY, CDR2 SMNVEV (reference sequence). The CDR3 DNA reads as TGTGCCAGCAGTTTTCAGGGGACCATTGGAGGCTACACCTTC. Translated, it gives CASSFQGTIGGYTF.

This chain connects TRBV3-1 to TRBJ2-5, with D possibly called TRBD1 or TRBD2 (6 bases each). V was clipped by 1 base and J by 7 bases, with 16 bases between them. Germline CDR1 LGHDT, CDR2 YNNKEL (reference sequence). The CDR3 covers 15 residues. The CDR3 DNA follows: TGTGCCAGCAGCCAAGGAGGAGGGGGAGTGAGGACCCAGTACTTC. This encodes CASSQGGGGVRTQYF.

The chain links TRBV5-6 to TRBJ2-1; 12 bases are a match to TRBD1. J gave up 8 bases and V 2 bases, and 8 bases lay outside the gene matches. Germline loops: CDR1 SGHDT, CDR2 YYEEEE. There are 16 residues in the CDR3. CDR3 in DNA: TGTGCCAGCAGCTTATACCGGGACAGGGGGCAGGATGAGCAGTTCTTC. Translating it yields CASSLYRDRGQDEQFF.

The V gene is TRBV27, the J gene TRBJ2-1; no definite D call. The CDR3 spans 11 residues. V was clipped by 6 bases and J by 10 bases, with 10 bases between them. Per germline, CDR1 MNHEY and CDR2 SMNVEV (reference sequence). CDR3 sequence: CASSRRGEQFF. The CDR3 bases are TGTGCCAGCAGCCGTCGTGGAGAGCAGTTCTTC.

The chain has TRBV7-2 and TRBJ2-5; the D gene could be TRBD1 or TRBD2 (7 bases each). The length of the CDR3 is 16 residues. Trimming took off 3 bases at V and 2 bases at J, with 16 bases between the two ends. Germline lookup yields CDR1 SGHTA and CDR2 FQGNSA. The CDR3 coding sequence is TGTGCCAGCAGCTTGGAGACAGGGAGGGTACAAGAGACCCAGTACTTC. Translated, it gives CASSLETGRVQETQYF. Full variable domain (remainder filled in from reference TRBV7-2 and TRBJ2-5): GAGVSQSPSNKVTEKGKDVELRCDPISGHTALYWYRQSLGQGLEFLIYFQGNSAPDKSGLPSDRFSAERTGGSVSTLTIQRTQQEDSAVYLCASSLETGRVQETQYFGPGTRLLVL.

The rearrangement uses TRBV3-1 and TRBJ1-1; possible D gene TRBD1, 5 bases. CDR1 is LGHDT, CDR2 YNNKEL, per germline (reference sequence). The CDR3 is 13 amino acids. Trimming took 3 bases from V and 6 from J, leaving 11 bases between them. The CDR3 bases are TGTGCCAGCAGCCATGCGGGACGGTCTGAAGCTTTCTTT. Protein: CASSHAGRSEAFF.

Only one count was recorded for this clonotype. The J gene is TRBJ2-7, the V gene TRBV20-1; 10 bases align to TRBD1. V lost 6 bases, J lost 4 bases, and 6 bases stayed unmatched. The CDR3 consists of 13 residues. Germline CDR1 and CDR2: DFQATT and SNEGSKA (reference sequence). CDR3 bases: TGCAGTGCCCGGAGGGACAGGGGTTACGAGCAGTACTTC. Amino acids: CSARRDRGYEQYF.

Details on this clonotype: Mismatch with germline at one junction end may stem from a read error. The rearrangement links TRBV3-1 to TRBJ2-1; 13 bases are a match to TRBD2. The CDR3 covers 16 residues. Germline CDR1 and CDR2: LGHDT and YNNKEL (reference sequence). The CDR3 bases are TGTGCCAGCAGTCAAGGACTAGCGGGAGTCGGCAATGAGCAGTTCTTC. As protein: CASSQGLAGVGNEQFF.

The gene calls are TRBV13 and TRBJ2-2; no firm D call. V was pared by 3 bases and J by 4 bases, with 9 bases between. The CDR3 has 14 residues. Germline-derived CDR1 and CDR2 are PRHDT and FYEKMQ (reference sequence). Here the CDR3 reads CASSFPASTGELFF. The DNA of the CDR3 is TGTGCCAGCAGCTTCCCCGCTAGCACCGGGGAGCTGTTTTTT.

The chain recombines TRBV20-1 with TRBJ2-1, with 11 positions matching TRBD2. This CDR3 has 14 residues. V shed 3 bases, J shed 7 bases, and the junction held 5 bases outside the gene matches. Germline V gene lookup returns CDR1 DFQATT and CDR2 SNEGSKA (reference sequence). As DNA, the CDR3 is TGCAGTGCTAGTCGACGGACTAGCGGGAATGAGCAGTTCTTC. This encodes CSASRRTSGNEQFF.

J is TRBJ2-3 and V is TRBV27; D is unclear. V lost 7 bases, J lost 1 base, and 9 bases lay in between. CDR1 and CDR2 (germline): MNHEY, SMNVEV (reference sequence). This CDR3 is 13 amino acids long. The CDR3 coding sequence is TGTGCCAGCAATACTGCTGGCACAGATACGCAGTATTTT. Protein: CASNTAGTDTQYF.

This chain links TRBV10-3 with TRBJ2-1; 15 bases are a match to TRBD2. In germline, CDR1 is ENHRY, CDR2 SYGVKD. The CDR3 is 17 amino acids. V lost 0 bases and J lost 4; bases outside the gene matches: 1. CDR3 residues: CAISESGLAGGYNEQFF. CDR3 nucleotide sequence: TGTGCCATCAGTGAGTCCGGACTAGCGGGAGGGTACAATGAGCAGTTCTTC.

CDR3 coding DNA: TGTGCCATCAGTGCTACGGGACTAAGCTCCTACGAGCAGTACTTC. Its translation: CAISATGLSSYEQYF. The V gene is TRBV10-3, the J gene TRBJ2-7, with 7 bases identical to TRBD2. J was trimmed by 0 bases and V by 4 bases; bases with no gene match: 6. This CDR3 has 15 amino acids. CDR1 and CDR2 from the germline V gene are ENHRY and SYGVKD.

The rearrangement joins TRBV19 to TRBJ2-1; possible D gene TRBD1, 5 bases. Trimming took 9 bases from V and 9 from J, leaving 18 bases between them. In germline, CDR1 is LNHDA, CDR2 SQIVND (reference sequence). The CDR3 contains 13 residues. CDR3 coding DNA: TGTGCCAGCCGGGTCGGGCAGGGCGGTGAGCAGTTCTTC. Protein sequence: CASRVGQGGEQFF. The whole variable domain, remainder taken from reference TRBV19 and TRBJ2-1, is DGGITQSPKYLFRKEGQNVTLSCEQNLNHDAMYWYRQDPGQGLRLIYYSQIVNDFQKGDIAEGYSVSREKKESFPLTVTSAQKNPTAFYLCASRVGQGGEQFFGPGTRLTVL.

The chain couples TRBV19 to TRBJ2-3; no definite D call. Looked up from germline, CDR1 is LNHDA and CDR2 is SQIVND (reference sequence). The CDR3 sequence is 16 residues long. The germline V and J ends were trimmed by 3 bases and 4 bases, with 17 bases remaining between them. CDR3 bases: TGTGCCAGTAGTATTTCGCACCTTCCTGACGCAGATACGCAGTATTTT. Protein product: CASSISHLPDADTQYF.

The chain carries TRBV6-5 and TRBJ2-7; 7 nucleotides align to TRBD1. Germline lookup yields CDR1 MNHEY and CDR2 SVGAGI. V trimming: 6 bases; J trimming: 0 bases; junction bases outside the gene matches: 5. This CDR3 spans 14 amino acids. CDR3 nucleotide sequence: TGTGCCAGCAGACAGACAGGGTACTCCTACGAGCAGTACTTC. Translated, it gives CASRQTGYSYEQYF.

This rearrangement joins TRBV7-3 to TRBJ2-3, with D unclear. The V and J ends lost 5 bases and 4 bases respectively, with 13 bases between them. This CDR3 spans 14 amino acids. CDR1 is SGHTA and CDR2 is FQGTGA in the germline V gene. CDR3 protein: CASSQSNSADTQYF. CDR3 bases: TGTGCCAGCAGCCAATCGAACAGCGCAGATACGCAGTATTTT. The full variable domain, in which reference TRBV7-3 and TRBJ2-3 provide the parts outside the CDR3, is GAGVSQTPSNKVTEKGKYVELRCDPISGHTALYWYRQSLGQGPEFLIYFQGTGAADDSGLPNDRFFAVRPEGSVSTLKIQRTERGDSAVYLCASSQSNSADTQYFGPGTRLTVL.

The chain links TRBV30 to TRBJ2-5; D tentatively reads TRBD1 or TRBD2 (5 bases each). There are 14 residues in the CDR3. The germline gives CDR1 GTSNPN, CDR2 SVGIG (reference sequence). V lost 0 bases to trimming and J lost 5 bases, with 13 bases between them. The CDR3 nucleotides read TGTGCCTGGAGTGTACTCTTGGGGGTTGAGACCCAGTACTTC. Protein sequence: CAWSVLLGVETQYF.

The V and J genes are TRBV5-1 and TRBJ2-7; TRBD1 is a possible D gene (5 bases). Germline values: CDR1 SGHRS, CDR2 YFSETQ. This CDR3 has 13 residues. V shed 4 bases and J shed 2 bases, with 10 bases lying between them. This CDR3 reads CASSQTGTYEQYF. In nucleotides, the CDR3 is TGCGCCAGCAGCCAAACAGGAACCTACGAGCAGTACTTC.

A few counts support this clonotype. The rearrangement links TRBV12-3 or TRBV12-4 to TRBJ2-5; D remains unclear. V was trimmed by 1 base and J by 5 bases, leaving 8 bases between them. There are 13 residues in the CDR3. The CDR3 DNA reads TGTGCCAGCAGTTTAGGGGCCGGGGAGACCCAGTACTTC. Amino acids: CASSLGAGETQYF.